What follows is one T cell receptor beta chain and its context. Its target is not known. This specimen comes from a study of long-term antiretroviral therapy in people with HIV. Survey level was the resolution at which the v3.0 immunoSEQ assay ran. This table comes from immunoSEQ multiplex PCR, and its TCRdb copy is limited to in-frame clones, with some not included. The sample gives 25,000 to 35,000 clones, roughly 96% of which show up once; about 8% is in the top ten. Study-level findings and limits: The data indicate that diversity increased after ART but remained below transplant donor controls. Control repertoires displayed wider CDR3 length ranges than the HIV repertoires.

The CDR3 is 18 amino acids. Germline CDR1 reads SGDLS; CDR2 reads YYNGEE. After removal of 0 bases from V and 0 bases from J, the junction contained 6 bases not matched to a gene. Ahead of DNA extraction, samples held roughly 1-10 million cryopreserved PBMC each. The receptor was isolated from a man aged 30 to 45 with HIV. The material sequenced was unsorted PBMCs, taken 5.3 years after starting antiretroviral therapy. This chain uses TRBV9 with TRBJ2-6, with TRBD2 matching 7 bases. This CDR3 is CASSVDGSGGSGANVLTF. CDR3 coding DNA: TGTGCCAGCAGCGTAGATGGGTCGGGAGGCTCTGGGGCCAACGTCCTGACTTTC.